This T cell receptor (beta chain) was sequenced during a study of shared clonotypes between healthy human individuals. The CDR3 runs 12 residues. The V and J ends lost 4 bases and 2 bases respectively, with 5 bases between them. The germline V gene encodes CDR1 SNHLY and CDR2 FYNNEI. This clone was detected once. For unsorted PBMC, around 270 ng DNA per replicate equaled roughly 30,000 T cell genomes. With ten immunoSEQ deep assay plates, unsorted PBMC DNA underwent sequencing. Sequenced by immunoSEQ multiplex PCR; TCRdb stores in-frame clones only, minus some. This sample has around 450,000 clones; about 76% occur once, and the top ten carry about 12%.

Sequenced input: PBMCs. The sequence was obtained from a woman in her 40s in good health. Some clones in this sample may be carry-over from other donors' samples. The chain links TRBV2 to TRBJ2-5; unclear D gene. The CDR3 spells CASSALQETQYF. The CDR3 DNA follows: TGTGCCAGCAGTGCCCTTCAAGAGACCCAGTACTTC.